This T cell receptor (beta chain) originates from a study of beta chain features in type 1 diabetes. Broader study findings: Across all four CD4+ subsets, people with type 1 diabetes showed modestly shorter TCRB CDR3s.

TCRB transcripts that were expressed got sequenced, as all of the isolated RNA had been reverse transcribed. Produced via immunoSEQ multiplex PCR; TCRdb's table is partial and in-frame only. The top ten hold around 0.12% of the sample, which has approximately 600,000 clones, 9.5% to 15% seen once. The germline V gene has CDR1 LGHNA and CDR2 YSLEER. V gave up 0 bases and J gave up 0 bases, with 6 bases separating them. The CDR3 covers 15 residues. This clone was detected a few times. Its matching antigen is unknown. Cell sorting via CD45RO/CCR7/CD25/CD127/CD95/CD27 was performed to obtain CD4+ naive, central memory, regulatory and stem cell-like memory cells.

The source of this sequence is a man aged 25 to 40 with type 1 diabetes. The sequenced material came from naive CD4+ T cells from blood. The chain has TRBV4-3 and TRBJ1-5; D not resolved. Written as DNA, the CDR3 is TGCGCCAGCAGCCAAGACCATCATAGCAATCAGCCCCAGCATTTT. Its translation is CASSQDHHSNQPQHF.